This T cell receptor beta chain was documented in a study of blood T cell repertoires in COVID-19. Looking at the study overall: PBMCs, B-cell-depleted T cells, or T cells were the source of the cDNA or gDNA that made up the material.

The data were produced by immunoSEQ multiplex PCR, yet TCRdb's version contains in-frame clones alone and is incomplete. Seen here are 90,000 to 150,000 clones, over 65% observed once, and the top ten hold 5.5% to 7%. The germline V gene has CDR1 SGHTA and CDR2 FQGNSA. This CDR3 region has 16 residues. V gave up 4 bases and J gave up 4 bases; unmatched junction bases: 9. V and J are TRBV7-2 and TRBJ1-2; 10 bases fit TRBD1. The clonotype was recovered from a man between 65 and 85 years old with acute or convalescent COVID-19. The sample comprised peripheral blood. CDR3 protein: CASSWGTGAQRYGYTF. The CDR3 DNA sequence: TGTGCCAGCAGCTGGGGGACAGGGGCCCAACGCTATGGCTACACCTTC.